This T cell receptor beta chain was profiled in a study of T-cell reconstitution after alpha-beta-depleted transplantation in children (dated by TCRdb to between 2015 and 2016). Some background on the complete study: Using TCR repertoire profiling, the study quantitatively followed how T-cell immune reconstitution unfolded in children after TCRalphabeta/CD19-depleted allogeneic hematopoietic cell transplantation.

The germline V gene supplies CDR1 MNHEY and CDR2 SVGEGT. Including the terminal cysteine and phenylalanine, the CDR3 comprises 14 residues. The kept DNA is CDR3 alone, 42 bases in frame from the first base. The V and J ends are trimmed by 8 bases and 0 bases, leaving 11 bases between them. The library relied on PCR. Sequencing relied on an Illumina HiSeq 2500. Molecular barcoding was employed in the preparation of TCR libraries, with unique molecular identifiers being used to normalize TCRbeta repertoire quantification. Clones were called with MiXCR by TCRdb after fastp trimmed the public reads at Q25, and only in-frame beta chains were retained. Identical CDR3 proteins give one entry, which carries the most common genes and DNA. Counted in this sample were about 980,000 distinct CDR3 sequences; roughly 29% of them appeared once. About 28% of the sample is in the top ten clones. Results and caveats for the whole study, not just this receptor: In some patients, the high TCRbeta diversity seen at day 60 was put down to recipient T cells and intrathymic progenitors that had survived conditioning. About two months after transplant, the apparently early recovery of alphabetaT-cell counts reportedly depended on just several hundred clones that had expanded rapidly and came from non-depleted graft cells. The frequencies of hyperexpanded clones fell over the following months, and after one year, T-cell counts and TCRbeta diversity were mostly attributed to newly produced T cells.

Taken with the paper, the label for treatment or condition translates to: allogeneic hematopoietic cell transplantation with graft depleted of TCRalphabeta T cells and CD19 B cells. The transplant recipients were children given TCRalphabeta/CD19-depleted allogeneic hematopoietic cell grafts. Comment on this clonotype: Its binding antigen is unknown. No qualities accompany the bases; no much larger clone lies one base away.

This sequence was found in a boy in the first two years of life who had a stem cell transplant for SCID, so the T cells may come from the graft donor. The sequence joins TRBV6-2 or TRBV6-3 to TRBJ2-4; tentative D gene TRBD2, with 6 bases matching. This specimen consisted of PBMCs, mostly from graft donor cells, obtained 360 days after TCRalphabeta/CD19-depleted stem cell transplant. Read as DNA, the sequence is TGTGCCAGCGCGGGGCCGGGAGCCAAAAACATTCAGTACTTC. This yields the protein CASAGPGAKNIQYF.